This TCR beta chain was sequenced for a study of T cells after yellow fever vaccination. Study results and limitations: Weaker overall, the secondary response nonetheless peaked faster (day 5 versus 15). From the bulk population, abundant clonotypes could contaminate and appear within FACS-sorted repertoires. Most primary-vaccination clones reappeared after the booster (approximately 95% CD4, roughly 88% CD8).

MiXCR was run by TCRdb on the 5' RACE reads, yielding one entry per CDR3 protein. The table lists 550,000 to 750,000 distinct CDR3 sequences, approximately 13% of them singletons, with about an eighth in the top ten. V gave up 6 bases and J gave up 5 bases; unmatched junction bases: 6. This CDR3 contains 15 residues. Only a few counts were recorded for this clonotype. What it binds is not known. Sequencing used PBMCs, obtained on the day of the yellow fever booster vaccination. The chain is built from TRBV12-3 or TRBV12-4 and TRBJ2-2; 10 bases are a match to TRBD1. The sequence was collected from a man between 25 and 39 years old who received the YFV17D yellow fever vaccine. Here the CDR3 reads CASRTGGGSTGELFF. The DNA of the CDR3 is TGTGCCAGCAGGACAGGGGGCGGTAGTACCGGGGAGCTGTTTTTT.